Presented here are 15 T cell receptor beta chains from one specimen sequenced in a study of patients and donors after allogeneic stem cell transplantation. TCRdb passed the RT-PCR reads through MiXCR, listing each CDR3 protein once. The table records about 150,000 distinct CDR3 sequences, 37% of them present only once. Sequencing was done on a sample of blood, either unsorted or a sorted T cell fraction (not recorded which). All receptors derive from a human donor who was either an allogeneic HSCT recipient or a stem cell or donor lymphocyte infusion donor (not recorded which). It is not recorded whose cells these are; they may come from a transplant donor.

CDR3 coding DNA: TGCAGTGTTCGAGAACCCCCAAACATTCAGTACTTC. This gives the protein CSVREPPNIQYF. The rearrangement joins TRBV20-1 to TRBJ2-4; D is uncertain. Looked up from germline, CDR1 is DFQATT and CDR2 is SNEGSKA (reference sequence). V gave up 7 bases and J gave up 6 bases, with 13 bases separating them. The CDR3 length is 12 residues.

The V and J genes are TRBV7-2 and TRBJ2-5, with D possibly being TRBD1 (5 bases). Trimming cost V 2 bases and J 2 bases, with 15 bases left between them. Germline assignment: CDR1 SGHTA and CDR2 FQGNSA. This CDR3 region has 16 residues. CDR3 DNA: TGTGCCAGCAGCTTAAGACCACAGGAGAAACAAGAGACCCAGTACTTC. Residues: CASSLRPQEKQETQYF.

V and J are TRBV28 and TRBJ1-5, with 7 bases identical to TRBD1. Germline V lookup: CDR1 MDHEN, CDR2 SYDVKM. The CDR3 consists of 14 residues. V shed 3 bases and J 3 bases; nucleotides not matched to a gene: 2. CDR3 loop: CASSLTGPNQPQHF. The CDR3 DNA sequence: TGTGCCAGCAGTTTGACAGGGCCCAATCAGCCCCAGCATTTT.

This clonotype has just a few counts. The rearrangement links TRBV12-3 or TRBV12-4 to TRBJ1-1; no reliable D call. V was cut by 7 bases and J by 0 bases, with 18 bases left in between. The CDR3 spans 16 residues. This chain's CDR3 is CASTPQPARLNTEAFF. The CDR3 region has the DNA TGTGCCAGCACCCCCCAACCTGCACGGCTGAACACTGAAGCTTTCTTT.

This clonotype was seen only a few times. The rearrangement links TRBV27 to TRBJ2-1; D unclear. The CDR3 runs 13 residues. Trimming took 5 bases from V and 0 from J, leaving 5 bases between them. The germline CDR1 and CDR2 sequences are MNHEY and SMNVEV (reference sequence). As DNA, the CDR3 is TGTGCCAGCAGTCATACCTCCTACAATGAGCAGTTCTTC. Amino acid sequence: CASSHTSYNEQFF.

This clonotype occurred a few times. This sequence joins TRBV6-2 or TRBV6-3 and TRBJ2-1; 15 nucleotides agree with TRBD2. The CDR3 consists of 18 residues. The germline V gene encodes CDR1 MNHEY and CDR2 SVGEGT. V shed 0 bases and J 0 bases; nucleotides not matched to a gene: 0. Here the CDR3 DNA reads TGTGCCAGCAGTTACTCGGGACTAGCGGGGGGCTCCTACAATGAGCAGTTCTTC. Residues: CASSYSGLAGGSYNEQFF.

The V gene is TRBV9, the J gene TRBJ1-2; possible D gene TRBD1, 5 bases. V lost 0 bases and J 8 bases, leaving 14 bases between the germline ends. This CDR3 comprises 14 residues. Germline V gene data show CDR1 as SGDLS and CDR2 as YYNGEE. The CDR3 nucleotides read TGTGCCAGCAGCGTAGAGGGGATGGCACGGGGCTACACCTTC. This sequence encodes CASSVEGMARGYTF. Full variable domain (rest looked up from reference TRBV9 and TRBJ1-2): DSGVTQTPKHLITATGQRVTLRCSPRSGDLSVYWYQQSLDQGLQFLIQYYNGEERAKGNILERFSAQQFPDLHSELNLSSLELGDSALYFCASSVEGMARGYTFGSGTRLTVV.

In this sample, this clonotype turned up a few times. The V and J genes are TRBV9 and TRBJ2-1; no clear D gene. Trimming pared 4 bases from V and 8 bases from J, leaving 10 bases between. The V gene's germline CDR1 is SGDLS and CDR2 YYNGEE. The CDR3 covers 12 residues. The CDR3 spells CASSPTHYEQFF. As DNA, the CDR3 is TGTGCCAGCAGCCCCACTCATTATGAGCAGTTCTTC.

This chain links TRBV6-6 with TRBJ1-2, with TRBD1 identical over 8 bases. Unmatched junction bases numbered 7, after V lost 0 bases and J lost 4 bases. The CDR3 runs to 16 residues. Germline V gene sequence: CDR1 MNHNY, CDR2 SVGAGI (reference sequence). In DNA, the CDR3 is TGTGCCAGCAGTTACTCGGCAGGGGGCCAACTCTATGGCTACACCTTC. This translates into CASSYSAGGQLYGYTF.

The V gene is TRBV29-1, the J gene TRBJ1-1; 7 positions match TRBD1. This CDR3 is built from 14 residues. The J segment lost 1 base and the V segment lost 6 bases, leaving 8 bases of the junction unmatched. Germline CDR1 SQVTM, CDR2 ANQGSEA. The chain's CDR3 is CSVETGQTNTEAFF. The CDR3 coding sequence is TGCAGCGTGGAGACGGGACAGACGAACACTGAAGCTTTCTTT. Full variable domain (outside the CDR3, taken from reference TRBV29-1 and TRBJ1-1): SAVISQKPSRDICQRGTSLTIQCQVDSQVTMMFWYRQQPGQSLTLIATANQGSEATYESGFVIDKFPISRPNLTFSTLTVSNMSPEDSSIYLCSVETGQTNTEAFFGQGTRLTVV.

The chain has TRBV24-1 and TRBJ1-3, with D tentatively TRBD1 (5 bases). Trimming removed 9 bases at V and 2 bases at J, with 7 bases between. Germline CDR1 is KGHDR and CDR2 is SFDVKD. CDR3 length equals 12 residues. The CDR3, as DNA: TGTGCCACCGGGGACCCTGGAAACACCATATATTTT. Encoded protein: CATGDPGNTIYF.

V is TRBV5-1 and J is TRBJ1-2, with D perhaps matching TRBD1 (5 bases). The CDR3 has 15 amino acids. V dropped 0 bases and J dropped 3 bases, with 12 bases sitting between them. CDR1 is SGHRS, CDR2 YFSETQ, per germline. In DNA, the CDR3 is TGCGCCAGCAGCTTGGGCCAGGGCTTGTACTATGGCTACACCTTC. Protein product: CASSLGQGLYYGYTF. Drawing the rest from reference TRBV5-1 and TRBJ1-2, the complete variable domain is KAGVTQTPRYLIKTRGQQVTLSCSPISGHRSVSWYQQTPGQGLQFLFEYFSETQRNKGNFPGRFSGRQFSNSRSEMNVSTLELGDSALYLCASSLGQGLYYGYTFGSGTRLTVV.

A remark on this clonotype: Germline is not matched at one junction end, which may reflect a read error. This chain links TRBV19 with TRBJ1-2; 7 positions match TRBD1. The CDR3 consists of 14 residues. In germline, CDR1 is LNHDA, CDR2 SQIVND (reference sequence). CDR3: CASSPSGTALSWGF. The DNA for the CDR3 is TGTGCCAGTAGCCCATCTGGGACAGCCCTCTCTTGGGGCTTC.

This clonotype was found a few times. This rearrangement joins TRBV12-3 or TRBV12-4 to TRBJ1-2, with 7 bases that match TRBD1. V shed 2 bases, J shed 8 bases, and the junction held 2 bases outside the gene matches. The CDR3 totals 12 residues. DNA of the CDR3: TGTGCCAGCAGTTTATACAGGGGCGGCTACACCTTC. This gives the protein CASSLYRGGYTF.

The chain carries TRBV6-2 or TRBV6-3 and TRBJ2-7, with D perhaps TRBD1 (6 bases). This CDR3 is built from 13 residues. Germline V gives CDR1 MNHEY, CDR2 SVGEGT. Between the trimmed V and J ends, which lost 6 bases and 3 bases, there was a span of 12 bases. The CDR3 nucleotides are TGTGCCAGCAGCCCCGGGACACTCTACGAGCAGTACGTC. Translated, it gives CASSPGTLYEQYV.